These T cell receptor beta chains were read from a single sample in a study of long-term antiretroviral therapy in people with HIV. The method was immunoSEQ multiplex PCR; TCRdb's version includes in-frame clones alone and lacks a portion of them. The sample shows tens of thousands of clones, 87% of them seen only once. The sample here was unsorted PBMCs, taken 1.1 years after starting antiretroviral therapy. The receptors come from a man younger than 30 with HIV. Both conserved end residues are part of each CDR3.

>14|TRBJ2-7|TRBV7-2
CASRFGGTVYEQYF
>12|TRBJ2-3|TRBV15
CATSSRGYAQYF
>15|TRBJ1-4|TRBV4-3
CASSQDTGSNEKLFF
>15|TRBJ1-6|TRBV19
CATLSGQGTNSPLHF
>12|TRBJ1-2|TRBV29-1
CSVETLYYGYTF
>15|TRBJ1-5|TRBV4-1
CASSHGYRVRQPQHF
>15|TRBJ1-2|TRBV7-9
CASSFRPGQGYGYTF
>15|TRBJ1-2|TRBV19
CASSIAGQVDYGYTF
>13|TRBJ2-7|TRBV9
CASSVGTPYEQYF
>16|TRBJ2-5|TRBV4-2
CASSPQALSEQETQYF
>15|TRBJ1-1|TRBV19
CASSLVGRQNTEAFF
>16|TRBJ2-5|TRBV11-1
CASSHVAGGPQETQYF
>16|TRBJ2-3|TRBV4-1
CASSHPGTDSTDTQYF
>14|TRBJ2-7|TRBV18
CASSSGGTSYEQYF
>12|TRBJ1-2|TRBV7-2
CASSPGGDGYTF
>19|TRBJ2-3|TRBV29-1
CSVEAPFRETGSLSDTQYF
>17|TRBJ1-4|TRBV11-2
CASSAGQGYATNEKLFF
>15|TRBJ1-4|TRBV2
CASSDPGTGSEKLFF
>12|TRBJ2-3|TRBV6-1
CASRPYTDTQYF
>15|TRBJ2-5|TRBV5-1
CASSFWGRLQETQYF
>18|TRBJ2-1|TRBV7-6
CASSSHQGTSGLYNEQFF
>13|TRBJ2-5|TRBV10-3
CAISGGLAETQYF
>17|TRBJ2-7|TRBV15
CATSRGGSRTYSYEQYF
>15|TRBJ2-1|TRBV27
CASGHSGGQGNEQFF
>14|TRBJ1-2|TRBV5-1
CASSLGQPIYGYTF
>14|TRBJ2-1|TRBV5-8
CASSSKGVGDEQFF
>16|TRBJ2-7|TRBV21-1
CASSKVKGDCSYEQYF
>13|TRBJ2-3|TRBV5-1
CASREGLTDTQYF
>12|TRBJ1-2|TRBV19
CASSPYSGGYTF
>14|TRBJ1-1|TRBV5-5
CASSRDSWNTEAFF
>16|TRBJ2-2|TRBV27
CASSYSGRVNTGELFF
>14|TRBJ2-1|TRBV6-5
CASSWTSTLSEQFF
>13|TRBJ2-7|TRBV2
CASSVPSAKEQYF
>14|TRBJ2-5|TRBV6-1
CASTLSQGIETQYF
>14|TRBJ2-7|TRBV27
CASSLSRPAHEQYF
>17|TRBJ2-3|TRBV13
CASSLGLGLAGTDTQYF
>16|TRBJ2-5|TRBV28
CASSFELGLGQETQYF
>19|TRBJ2-5|TRBV18
CASSPPLGLAVLLQETQYF
>16|TRBJ2-7|TRBV7-9
CATHGERGGASYEQYF
>15|TRBJ1-1|TRBV5-1
CASSLGGQGITEAFF
>14|TRBJ1-2|TRBV5-6
CASSLETGAWGYTF
>14|TRBJ1-2|TRBV5-4
CASSLAGDRVGYTF
>13|TRBJ1-2|TRBV7-9
CASRSDRENGYTF
>15|TRBJ2-5|TRBV28
CASSSQGASGETQYF
>13|TRBJ1-2|TRBV27
CASSFRGGNGYTF
>11|TRBJ2-1|TRBV19
CASRGVSEQFF
>16|TRBJ2-7|TRBV9
CASSEQRGALRYEQYF
>16|TRBJ2-7|TRBV7-9
CASRSLGGTGSYEQYF
>16|TRBJ2-4|TRBV5-6
CASSLTAGLAKNIQYF
>16|TRBJ2-7|TRBV6-6
CASIHYLGGSSYEQYF
>13|TRBJ2-5|TRBV27
CASRYDRAETQYF